Presented here are 6 T cell receptor beta chains from one specimen sequenced in a study of beta chain features in type 1 diabetes. Expressed TCRB transcripts were sequenced because the entire RNA isolate underwent reverse transcription. Sequenced by immunoSEQ multiplex PCR; TCRdb stores in-frame clones only, minus some. In the table there are around 330,000 clones, more than 9.5% of which are singletons. The sample taken for sequencing was naive CD4+ T cells from blood. Source of these receptors: a woman in her twenties or thirties in good health.

The V and J genes are TRBV6-1 and TRBJ2-4; D may be TRBD2 (5 bases). Germline V gene data show CDR1 as MNHNS and CDR2 as SASEGT. V was trimmed by 3 bases and J by 1 base, leaving 16 bases between them. The CDR3 contains 17 residues. The CDR3 protein is CASSEIGVRSAKNIQYF. The CDR3 bases are TGTGCCAGCAGTGAGATCGGGGTTCGGTCGGCCAAAAACATTCAGTACTTC.

V usage is TRBV7-9 and J usage is TRBJ2-3, with 10 bases that match TRBD2. This CDR3 is built from 16 residues. Trimming removed 5 bases from V and 2 bases from J; junction bases left unmatched: 7. Germline assignment: CDR1 SEHNR and CDR2 FQNEAQ (reference sequence). For the CDR3, the DNA is TGTGCCAGCAGCCGCCTAGCGGGAGCGGACACAGATACGCAGTATTTT. It codes for CASSRLAGADTDTQYF. The entire variable domain, with the rest obtained from reference TRBV7-9 and TRBJ2-3, is as follows: DTGVSQNPRHKITKRGQNVTFRCDPISEHNRLYWYRQTLGQGPEFLTYFQNEAQLEKSRLLSDRFSAERPKGSFSTLEIQRTEQGDSAMYLCASSRLAGADTDTQYFGPGTRLTVL.

A remark on this clone: Additional DNA sequences in this sample encode the identical CDR3. V gene TRBV30 combines with J gene TRBJ2-3; TRBD2 agrees at 7 bases. V was clipped by 3 bases and J by 1 base; unmatched bases: 1. The CDR3 has 13 amino acids. Germline CDR1 is GTSNPN and CDR2 is SVGIG (reference sequence). CDR3 bases: TGTGCCTGGAGCAGCGGGGGCACAGATACGCAGTATTTT. Protein product: CAWSSGGTDTQYF.

This clone was counted between two and nine times. The rearrangement links TRBV7-6 to TRBJ2-1; 8 nucleotides match TRBD1. The length of the CDR3 is 16 residues. The V gene's germline CDR1 is SGHVS and CDR2 FNYEAQ. V lost 3 bases to trimming and J lost 8 bases; unmatched junction nucleotides: 12. CDR3: CASSFGGQGVLHEQFF. The CDR3 DNA reads TGTGCCAGCAGCTTCGGAGGACAGGGAGTGTTGCATGAGCAGTTCTTC.

The chain uses TRBV9 and TRBJ2-7; no reliable D call. In germline, CDR1 is SGDLS, CDR2 YYNGEE. V was clipped by 3 bases and J by 0 bases, with 7 bases between them. The CDR3 has 13 amino acids. This CDR3 reads CASSGGSSYEQYF. CDR3 coding DNA: TGTGCCAGCAGCGGCGGCTCCTCCTACGAGCAGTACTTC.

This clone was observed a handful of times. The chain has TRBV20-1 and TRBJ2-5; D not resolved. The end of the DNA fits TRBJ2-7 better, so the J call may be wrong. Germline assignment: CDR1 DFQATT and CDR2 SNEGSKA (reference sequence). The CDR3 spans 11 residues. The CDR3 sequence: CSATKTYEQYF. The CDR3 coding sequence is TGCAGTGCTACGAAAACCTACGAGCAGTACTTC.